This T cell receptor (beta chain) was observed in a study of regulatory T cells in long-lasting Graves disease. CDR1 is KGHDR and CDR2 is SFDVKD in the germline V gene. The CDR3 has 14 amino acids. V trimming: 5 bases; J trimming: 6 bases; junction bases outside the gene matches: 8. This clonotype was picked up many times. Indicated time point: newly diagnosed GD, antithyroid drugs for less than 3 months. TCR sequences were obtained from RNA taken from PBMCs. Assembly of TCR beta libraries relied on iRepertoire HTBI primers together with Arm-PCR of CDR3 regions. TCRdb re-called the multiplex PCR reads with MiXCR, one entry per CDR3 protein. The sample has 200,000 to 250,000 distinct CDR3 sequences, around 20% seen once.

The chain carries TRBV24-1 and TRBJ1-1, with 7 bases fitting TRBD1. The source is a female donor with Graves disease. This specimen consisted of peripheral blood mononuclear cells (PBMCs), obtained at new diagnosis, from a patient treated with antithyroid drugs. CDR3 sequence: CATSGQGATAEAFF. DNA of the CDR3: TGTGCCACCAGTGGACAGGGAGCAACTGCTGAAGCTTTCTTT.